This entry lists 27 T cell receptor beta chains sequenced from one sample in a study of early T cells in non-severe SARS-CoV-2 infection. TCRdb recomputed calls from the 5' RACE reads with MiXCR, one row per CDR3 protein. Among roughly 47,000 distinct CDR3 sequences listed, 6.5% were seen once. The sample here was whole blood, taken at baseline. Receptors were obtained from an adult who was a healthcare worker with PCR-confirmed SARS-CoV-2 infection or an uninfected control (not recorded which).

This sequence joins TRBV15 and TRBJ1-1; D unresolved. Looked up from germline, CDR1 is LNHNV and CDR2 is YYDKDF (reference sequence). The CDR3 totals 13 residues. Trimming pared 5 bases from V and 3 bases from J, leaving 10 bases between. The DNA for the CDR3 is TGTGCCACCAGCGACCTGAGGTACACTGAAGCTTTCTTT. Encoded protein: CATSDLRYTEAFF.

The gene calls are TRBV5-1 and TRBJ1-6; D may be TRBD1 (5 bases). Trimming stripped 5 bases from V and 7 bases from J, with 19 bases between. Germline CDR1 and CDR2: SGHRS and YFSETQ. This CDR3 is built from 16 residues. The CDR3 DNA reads TGCGCCAGCAGTCGGATTGAGGAGACAGACAATTCACCCCTCCACTTT. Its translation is CASSRIEETDNSPLHF. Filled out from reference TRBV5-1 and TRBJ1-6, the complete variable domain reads KAGVTQTPRYLIKTRGQQVTLSCSPISGHRSVSWYQQTPGQGLQFLFEYFSETQRNKGNFPGRFSGRQFSNSRSEMNVSTLELGDSALYLCASSRIEETDNSPLHFGNGTRLTVT.

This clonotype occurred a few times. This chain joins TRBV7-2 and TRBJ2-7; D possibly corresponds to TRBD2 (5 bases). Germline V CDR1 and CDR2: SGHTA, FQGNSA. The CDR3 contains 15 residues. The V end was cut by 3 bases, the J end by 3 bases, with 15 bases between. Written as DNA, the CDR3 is TGTGCCAGCAGCTTCCCCGGGCCCCGGGGCTACGAGCAGTACTTC. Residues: CASSFPGPRGYEQYF.

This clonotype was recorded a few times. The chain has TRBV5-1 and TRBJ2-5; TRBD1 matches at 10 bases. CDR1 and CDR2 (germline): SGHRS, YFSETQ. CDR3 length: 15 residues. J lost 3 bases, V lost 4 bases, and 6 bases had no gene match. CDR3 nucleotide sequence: TGCGCCAGCAGCCCCTGGACAGGGGGGAAAGAGACCCAGTACTTC. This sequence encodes CASSPWTGGKETQYF.

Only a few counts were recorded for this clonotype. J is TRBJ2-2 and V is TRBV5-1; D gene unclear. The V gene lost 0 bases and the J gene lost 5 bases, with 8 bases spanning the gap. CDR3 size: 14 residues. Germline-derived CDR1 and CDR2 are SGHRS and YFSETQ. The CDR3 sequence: CASSLVLGTGELFF. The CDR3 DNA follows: TGCGCCAGCAGCTTGGTTCTGGGGACCGGGGAGCTGTTTTTT.

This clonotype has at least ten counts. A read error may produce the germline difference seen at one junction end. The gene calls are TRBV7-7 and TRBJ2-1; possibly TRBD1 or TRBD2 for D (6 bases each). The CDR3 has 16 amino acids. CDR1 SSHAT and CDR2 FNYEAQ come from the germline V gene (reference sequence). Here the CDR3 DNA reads TGTGCTAGCAGCTTAGCGCAGGGCGGAGGGGGGAATGAGCAGTTCTTC. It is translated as CASSLAQGGGGNEQFF. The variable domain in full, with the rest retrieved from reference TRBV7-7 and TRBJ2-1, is GAGVSQSPRYKVTKRGQDVTLRCDPISSHATLYWYQQALGQGPEFLTYFNYEAQPDKSGLPSDRFSAERPEGSISTLTIQRTEQRDSAMYRCASSLAQGGGGNEQFFGPGTRLTVL.

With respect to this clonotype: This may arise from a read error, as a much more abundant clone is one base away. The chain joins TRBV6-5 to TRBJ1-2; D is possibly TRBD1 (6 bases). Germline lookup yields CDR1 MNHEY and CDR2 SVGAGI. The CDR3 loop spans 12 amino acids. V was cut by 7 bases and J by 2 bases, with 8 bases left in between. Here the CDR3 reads CASKGENYGYTF. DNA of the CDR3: TGTGCCAGCAAGGGGGAAAACTATGGCTACACCTTC.

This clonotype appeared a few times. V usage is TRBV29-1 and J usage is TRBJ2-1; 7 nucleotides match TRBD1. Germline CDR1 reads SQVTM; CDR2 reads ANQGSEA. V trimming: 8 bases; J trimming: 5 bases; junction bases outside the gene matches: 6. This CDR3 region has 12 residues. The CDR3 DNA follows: TGCAGCTTCGGGACAGCGGACAATGAGCAGTTCTTC. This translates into CSFGTADNEQFF.

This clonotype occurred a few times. The CDR3 is CASSDRRYDYEQYF. CDR3 coding DNA: TGTGCCAGCAGTGACAGGAGATACGACTACGAGCAGTACTTC. The rearrangement uses TRBV6-2 or TRBV6-3 and TRBJ2-7; D may be TRBD1 (6 bases). Trimming left V 5 bases short and J 3 bases short, with 14 bases between. This CDR3 has 14 amino acids. Germline V gene sequence: CDR1 MNHEY, CDR2 SVGEGT.

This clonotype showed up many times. The CDR3 sequence: CASSPTSGGPDSTDTQYF. CDR3 DNA: TGTGCCAGCAGTCCGACTAGCGGGGGGCCGGATAGCACAGATACGCAGTATTTT. The J gene is TRBJ2-3, the V gene TRBV6-2 or TRBV6-3, with 13 bases matching TRBD2. V was pared by 5 bases and J by 0 bases, with 8 bases of the junction left unmatched. This CDR3 comprises 18 residues. Germline V CDR1 and CDR2: MNHEY, SVGEGT.

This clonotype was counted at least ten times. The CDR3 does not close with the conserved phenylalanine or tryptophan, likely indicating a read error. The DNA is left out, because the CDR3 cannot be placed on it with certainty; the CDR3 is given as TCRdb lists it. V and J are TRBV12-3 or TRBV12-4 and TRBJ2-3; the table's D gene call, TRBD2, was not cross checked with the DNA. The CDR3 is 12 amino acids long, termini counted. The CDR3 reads CASSHGLAGGYL.

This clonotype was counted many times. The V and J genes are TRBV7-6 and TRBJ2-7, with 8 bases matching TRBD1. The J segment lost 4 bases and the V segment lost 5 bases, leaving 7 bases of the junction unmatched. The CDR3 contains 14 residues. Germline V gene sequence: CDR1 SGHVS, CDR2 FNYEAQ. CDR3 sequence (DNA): TGTGCCAGCAGCCAAAACAGGGGGTCATACGAGCAGTACTTC. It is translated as CASSQNRGSYEQYF.

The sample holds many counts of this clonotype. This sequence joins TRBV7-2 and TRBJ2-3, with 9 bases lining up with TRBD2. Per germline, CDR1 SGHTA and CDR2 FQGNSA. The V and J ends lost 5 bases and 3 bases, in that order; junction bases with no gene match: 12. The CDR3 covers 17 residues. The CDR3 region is CASSRRILAGATDTQYF. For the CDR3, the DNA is TGTGCCAGCAGCCGCCGAATTTTAGCGGGGGCAACAGATACGCAGTATTTT.

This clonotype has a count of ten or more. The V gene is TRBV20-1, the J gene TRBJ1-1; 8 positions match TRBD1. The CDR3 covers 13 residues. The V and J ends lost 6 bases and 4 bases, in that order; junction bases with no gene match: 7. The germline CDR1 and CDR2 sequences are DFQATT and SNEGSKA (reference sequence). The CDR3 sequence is CSAETGVGTEAFF. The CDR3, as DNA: TGCAGTGCCGAGACAGGGGTCGGCACTGAAGCTTTCTTT.

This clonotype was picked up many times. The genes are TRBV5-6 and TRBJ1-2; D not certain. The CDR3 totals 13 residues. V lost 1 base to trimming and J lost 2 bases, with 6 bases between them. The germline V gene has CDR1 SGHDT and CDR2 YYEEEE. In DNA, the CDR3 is TGTGCCAGCAGCTTGTGGGCCAACTATGGCTACACCTTC. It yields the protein CASSLWANYGYTF.

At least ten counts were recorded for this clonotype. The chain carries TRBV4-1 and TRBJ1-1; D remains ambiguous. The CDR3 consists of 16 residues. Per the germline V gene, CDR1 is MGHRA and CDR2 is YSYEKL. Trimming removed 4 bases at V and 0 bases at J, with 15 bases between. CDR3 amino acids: CASSPQRAGLNTEAFF. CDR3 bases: TGCGCCAGCAGCCCCCAACGGGCAGGACTGAACACTGAAGCTTTCTTT.

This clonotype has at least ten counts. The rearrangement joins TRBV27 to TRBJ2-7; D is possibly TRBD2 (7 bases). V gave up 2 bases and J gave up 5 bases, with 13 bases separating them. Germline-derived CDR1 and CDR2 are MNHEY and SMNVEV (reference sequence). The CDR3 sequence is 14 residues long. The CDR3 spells CASSLGGGFDEQYF. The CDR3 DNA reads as TGTGCCAGCAGTTTAGGGGGGGGCTTCGACGAGCAGTACTTC.

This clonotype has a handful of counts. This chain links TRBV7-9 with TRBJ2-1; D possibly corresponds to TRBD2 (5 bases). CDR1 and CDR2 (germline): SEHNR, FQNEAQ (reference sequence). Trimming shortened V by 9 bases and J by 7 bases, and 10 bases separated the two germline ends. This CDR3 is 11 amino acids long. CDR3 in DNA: TGTGCCAGGGGAGAACCGAATGAGCAGTTCTTC. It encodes CARGEPNEQFF.

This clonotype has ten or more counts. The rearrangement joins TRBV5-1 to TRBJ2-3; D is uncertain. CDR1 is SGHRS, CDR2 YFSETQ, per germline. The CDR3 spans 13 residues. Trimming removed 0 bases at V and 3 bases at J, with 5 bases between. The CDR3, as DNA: TGCGCCAGCAGCTTGGGACGGACAGATACGCAGTATTTT. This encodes CASSLGRTDTQYF. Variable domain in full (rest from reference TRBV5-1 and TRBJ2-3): KAGVTQTPRYLIKTRGQQVTLSCSPISGHRSVSWYQQTPGQGLQFLFEYFSETQRNKGNFPGRFSGRQFSNSRSEMNVSTLELGDSALYLCASSLGRTDTQYFGPGTRLTVL.

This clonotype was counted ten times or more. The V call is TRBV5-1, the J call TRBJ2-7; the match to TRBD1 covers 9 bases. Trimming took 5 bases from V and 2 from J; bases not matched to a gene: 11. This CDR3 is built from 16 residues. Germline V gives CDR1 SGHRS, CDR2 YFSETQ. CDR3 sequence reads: CASRPPTGGVPYEQYF. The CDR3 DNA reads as TGCGCCAGCAGGCCTCCCACAGGGGGCGTCCCCTACGAGCAGTACTTC.

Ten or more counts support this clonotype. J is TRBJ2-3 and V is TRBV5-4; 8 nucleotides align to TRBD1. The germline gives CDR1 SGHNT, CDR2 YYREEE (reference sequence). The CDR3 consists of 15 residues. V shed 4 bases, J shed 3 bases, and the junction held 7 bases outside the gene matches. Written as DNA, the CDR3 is TGTGCCAGCAGCGACAGGGGATGGGCGACAGATACGCAGTATTTT. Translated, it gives CASSDRGWATDTQYF. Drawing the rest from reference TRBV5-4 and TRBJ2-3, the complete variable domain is ETGVTQSPTHLIKTRGQQVTLRCSSQSGHNTVSWYQQALGQGPQFIFQYYREEENGRGNFPPRFSGLQFPNYSSELNVNALELDDSALYLCASSDRGWATDTQYFGPGTRLTVL.

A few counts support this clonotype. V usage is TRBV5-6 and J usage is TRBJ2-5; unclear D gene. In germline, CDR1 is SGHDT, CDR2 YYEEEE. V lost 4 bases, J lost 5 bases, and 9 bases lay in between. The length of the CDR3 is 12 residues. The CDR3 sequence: CASSLSFETQYF. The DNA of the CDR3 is TGTGCCAGCAGCCTGAGCTTTGAGACCCAGTACTTC.

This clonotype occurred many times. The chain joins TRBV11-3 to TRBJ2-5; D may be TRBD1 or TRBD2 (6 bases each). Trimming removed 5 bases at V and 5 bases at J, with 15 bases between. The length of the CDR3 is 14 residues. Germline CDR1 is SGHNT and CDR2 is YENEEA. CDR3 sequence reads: CASSLGGNSETQYF. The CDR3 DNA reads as TGTGCCAGCAGCCTCGGGGGCAACTCCGAGACCCAGTACTTC.

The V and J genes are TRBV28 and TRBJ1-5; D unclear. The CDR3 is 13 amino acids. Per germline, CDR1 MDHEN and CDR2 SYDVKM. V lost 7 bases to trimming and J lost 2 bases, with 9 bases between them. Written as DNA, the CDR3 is TGTGCCAGCATCACAACGGGCAATCAGCCCCAGCATTTT. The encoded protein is CASITTGNQPQHF.

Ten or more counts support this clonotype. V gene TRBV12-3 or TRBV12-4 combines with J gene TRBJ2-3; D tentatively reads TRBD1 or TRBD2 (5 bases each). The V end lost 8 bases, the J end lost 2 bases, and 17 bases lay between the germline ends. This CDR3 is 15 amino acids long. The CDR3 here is CASRPGTHNTDTQYF. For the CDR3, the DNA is TGTGCCAGCCGCCCGGGGACGCACAACACAGATACGCAGTATTTT.

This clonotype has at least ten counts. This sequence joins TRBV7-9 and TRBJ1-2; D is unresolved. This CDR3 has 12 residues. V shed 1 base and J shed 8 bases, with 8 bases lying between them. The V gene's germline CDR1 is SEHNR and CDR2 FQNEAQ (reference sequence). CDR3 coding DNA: TGTGCCAGCAGCTTAGGTACCGCGGGCTACACCTTC. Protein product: CASSLGTAGYTF.

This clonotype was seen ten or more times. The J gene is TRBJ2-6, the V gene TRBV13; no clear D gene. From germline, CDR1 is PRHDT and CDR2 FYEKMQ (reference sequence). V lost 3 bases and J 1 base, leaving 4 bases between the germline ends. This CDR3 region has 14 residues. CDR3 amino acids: CASSFQSGANVLTF. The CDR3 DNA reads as TGTGCCAGCAGCTTTCAATCTGGGGCCAACGTCCTGACTTTC.